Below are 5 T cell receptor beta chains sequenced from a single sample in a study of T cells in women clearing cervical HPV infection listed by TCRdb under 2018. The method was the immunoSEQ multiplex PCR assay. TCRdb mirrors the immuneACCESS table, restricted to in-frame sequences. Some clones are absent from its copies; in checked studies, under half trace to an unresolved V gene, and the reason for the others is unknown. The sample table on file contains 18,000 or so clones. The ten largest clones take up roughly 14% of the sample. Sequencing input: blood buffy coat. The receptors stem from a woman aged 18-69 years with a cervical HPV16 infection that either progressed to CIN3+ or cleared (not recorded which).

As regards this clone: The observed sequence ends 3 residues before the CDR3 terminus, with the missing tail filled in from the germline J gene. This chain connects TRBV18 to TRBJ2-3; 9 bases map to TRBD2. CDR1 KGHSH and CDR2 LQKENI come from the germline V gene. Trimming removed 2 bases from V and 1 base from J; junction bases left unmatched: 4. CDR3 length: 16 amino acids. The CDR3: CASSPSERGGTDTQYF. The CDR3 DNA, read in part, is TGTGCCAGCTCACCATCGGAGCGGGGGGGCACAGATACG. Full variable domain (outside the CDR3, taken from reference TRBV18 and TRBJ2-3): NAGVMQNPRHLVRRRGQEARLRCSPMKGHSHVYWYRQLPEEGLKFMVYLQKENIIDESGMPKERFSAEFPKEGPSILRIQQVVRGDSAAYFCASSPSERGGTDTQYFGPGTRLTVL.

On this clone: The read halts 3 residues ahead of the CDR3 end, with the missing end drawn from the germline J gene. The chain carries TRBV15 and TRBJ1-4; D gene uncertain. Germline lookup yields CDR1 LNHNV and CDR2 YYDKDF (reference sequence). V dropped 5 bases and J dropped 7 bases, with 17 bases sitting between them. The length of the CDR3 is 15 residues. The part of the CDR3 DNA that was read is TGTGCCACCAGCGCGGGCTCACTCCGGACTGAAAAA. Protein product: CATSAGSLRTEK. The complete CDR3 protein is CATSAGSLRTEKLFF. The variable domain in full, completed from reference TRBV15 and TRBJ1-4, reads DAMVIQNPRYQVTQFGKPVTLSCSQTLNHNVMYWYQQKSSQAPKLLFHYYDKDFNNEADTPDNFQSRRPNTSFCFLDIRSPGLGDTAMYLCATSAGSLRTEKLFFGSGTQLSVL.

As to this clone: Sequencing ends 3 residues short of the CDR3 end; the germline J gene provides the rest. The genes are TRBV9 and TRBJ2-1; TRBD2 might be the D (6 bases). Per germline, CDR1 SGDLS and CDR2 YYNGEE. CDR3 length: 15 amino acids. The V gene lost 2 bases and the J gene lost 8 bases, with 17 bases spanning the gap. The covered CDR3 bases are TGTGCCAGCAGCGTTCGGGACTTGAGGGGACATGAG. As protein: CASSVRDLRGHE. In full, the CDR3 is CASSVRDLRGHEQFF.

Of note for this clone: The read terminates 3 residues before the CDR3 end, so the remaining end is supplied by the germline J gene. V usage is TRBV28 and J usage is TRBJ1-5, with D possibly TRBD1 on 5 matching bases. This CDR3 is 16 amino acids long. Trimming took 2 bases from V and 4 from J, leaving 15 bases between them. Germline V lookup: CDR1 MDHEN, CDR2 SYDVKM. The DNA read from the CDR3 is TGTGCCAGCAGTTTAGGAGGGGCCACCACGAATCAGCCC. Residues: CASSLGGATTNQP. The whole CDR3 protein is CASSLGGATTNQPQHF.

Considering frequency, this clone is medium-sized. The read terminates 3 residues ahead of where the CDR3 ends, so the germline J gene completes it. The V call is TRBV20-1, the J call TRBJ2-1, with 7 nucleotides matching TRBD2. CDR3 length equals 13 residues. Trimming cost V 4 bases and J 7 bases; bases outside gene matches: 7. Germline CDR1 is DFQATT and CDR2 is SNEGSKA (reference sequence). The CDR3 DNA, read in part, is TGCAGTGCTATCGGACTAGTTCAGAATGAG. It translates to CSAIGLVQNE. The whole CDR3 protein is CSAIGLVQNEQFF.